The source of this T cell receptor (beta chain) is a study of cytotoxic CD8 clonotypes in ibrutinib-treated CLL. The overall study: Response sampling occurred after a median around 12 months of treatment (range 6 to 36).

CDR1 and CDR2 from the germline V gene are SGDLS and YYNGEE. The V and J ends lost 5 bases and 7 bases, in that order; junction bases with no gene match: 5. This CDR3 has 15 residues. Turning to this clone: Its target is unknown.

Findings of the study overall: Baseline clonality, above age-matched healthy donor levels, tracked circulating CD8+ T-cell counts.

Repertoires were generated with immunoSEQ multiplex PCR, while TCRdb's copy carries only in-frame clones and drops some. In the table there are about 80,000 clones, more than 75% of which are singletons. The receptor was isolated from a human donor with chronic lymphocytic leukemia. The starting material was PBMCs, obtained after 12 months of ibrutinib treatment. The rearrangement uses TRBV9 and TRBJ2-2; 13 nucleotides match TRBD2. The CDR3 nucleotides are TGTGCCAGCAGTAAGACTAGCGGGGGGCACGGGGAGCTGTTTTTT. The encoded protein is CASSKTSGGHGELFF.